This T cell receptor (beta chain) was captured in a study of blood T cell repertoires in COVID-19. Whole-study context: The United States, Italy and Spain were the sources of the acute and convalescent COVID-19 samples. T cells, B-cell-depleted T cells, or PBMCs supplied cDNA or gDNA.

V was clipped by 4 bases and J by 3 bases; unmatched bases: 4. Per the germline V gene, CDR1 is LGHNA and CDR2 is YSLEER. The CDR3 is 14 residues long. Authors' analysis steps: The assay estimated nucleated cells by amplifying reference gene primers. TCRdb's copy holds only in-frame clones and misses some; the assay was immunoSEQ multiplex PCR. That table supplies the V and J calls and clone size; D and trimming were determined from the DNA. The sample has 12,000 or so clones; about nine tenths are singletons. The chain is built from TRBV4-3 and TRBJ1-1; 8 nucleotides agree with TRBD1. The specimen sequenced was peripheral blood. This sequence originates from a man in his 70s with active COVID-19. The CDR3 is CASSLQQGDTEAFF. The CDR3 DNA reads TGCGCCAGCAGCCTACAACAGGGGGACACTGAAGCTTTCTTT.